Listed here are 7 T cell receptor beta chains from one sample, sequenced in a study of cytomegalovirus exposure and HLA in healthy donors. Use of 60 Vbeta and 13 Jbeta primers characterized the PCR. The protocol was immunoSEQ multiplex PCR, while the TCRdb copy is restricted to in-frame clones and leaves out a portion. The sample includes 150,000 to 200,000 clones, more than 85% seen only once; the top ten take roughly 0.2%. The sequenced sample consisted of PBMCs. These TCRs come from a girl younger than two in good health and CMV-seronegative.

This chain links TRBV18 with TRBJ1-1; D unresolved. This CDR3 region has 16 residues. The V end lost 4 bases, the J end lost 0 bases, and 15 bases lay between the germline ends. Germline V lookup: CDR1 KGHSH, CDR2 LQKENI. The DNA for the CDR3 is TGTGCCAGCTCACTAGGAGACCATTCTCTGAACACTGAAGCTTTCTTT. Translating gives CASSLGDHSLNTEAFF.

The V and J genes are TRBV5-4 and TRBJ1-5, with TRBD1 as a possible D gene (6 bases). Per germline, CDR1 SGHNT and CDR2 YYREEE (reference sequence). V lost 8 bases, J lost 4 bases, and 16 bases lay in between. The CDR3 runs 14 residues. In DNA, the CDR3 is TGTGCCAGATCCCCACGACAGGAGAATCAGCCCCAGCATTTT. It is translated as CARSPRQENQPQHF.

The chain employs TRBV6-1 and TRBJ2-7, with D possibly matching TRBD1 (5 bases). Trimming took 8 bases from V and 4 from J, leaving 6 bases between them. Germline assignment: CDR1 MNHNS and CDR2 SASEGT. The CDR3 runs to 10 residues. This CDR3 reads CASGAYEQYF. The CDR3 DNA sequence: TGTGCCAGCGGGGCGTACGAGCAGTACTTC.

This clone has more than one count but fewer than ten. The chain uses TRBV4-3 and TRBJ2-7; 9 bases map to TRBD2. Unmatched junction bases numbered 11, after V lost 4 bases and J lost 4 bases. CDR1 LGHNA and CDR2 YSLEER come from the germline V gene. The CDR3 is made up of 16 amino acids. CDR3 bases: TGCGCCAGCAGCCGGGTGGTAGCGGGAGCGGTTTACGAGCAGTACTTC. Amino acid sequence: CASSRVVAGAVYEQYF.

This clone was detected only once. This sequence joins TRBV27 and TRBJ2-2; D ambiguous. There are 18 residues in the CDR3. From germline, CDR1 is MNHEY and CDR2 SMNVEV (reference sequence). With 1 base removed from V and 4 bases from J, the gap between germline ends came to 19 bases. The CDR3 here is CASSLYAPSDGSTGELFF. In DNA, the CDR3 is TGTGCCAGCAGTTTATATGCCCCATCCGATGGCAGCACCGGGGAGCTGTTTTTT.

Only a few counts were recorded for this clone. This chain uses TRBV11-2 with TRBJ1-2, with 10 nucleotides matching TRBD1. V lost 1 base, J lost 6 bases, and 2 bases stayed unmatched. The CDR3 covers 14 residues. Germline lookup yields CDR1 SGHAT and CDR2 FQNNGV. The CDR3 bases are TGTGCCAGCAGCTTAGTTGGGACAGGGGATGGCTACACCTTC. Protein sequence: CASSLVGTGDGYTF.

A word on this clone: The junction does not match germline at one end; this may be a read error. The chain joins TRBV19 to TRBJ1-5; weak D call: TRBD1 (5 bases). Germline V gene data show CDR1 as LNHDA and CDR2 as SQIVND (reference sequence). CDR3 length: 12 amino acids. CDR3 amino acids: CATGGDPQAQHF. CDR3 nucleotides: TGTGCCACCGGAGGGGACCCTCAGGCCCAGCATTTT.